Below, 2 T cell receptor beta chains from the same sample are listed, as sequenced in a study of cytomegalovirus exposure and HLA in healthy donors. With 60 Vbeta and 13 Jbeta primers, the PCR was carried out. TCRdb's copy holds only in-frame clones and misses some; the assay was immunoSEQ multiplex PCR. The repertoire shows about 170,000 clones; the top ten hold 0.7% to 0.8%. Source material: PBMCs. These receptors all come from a woman between 18 and 29 years old in good health and CMV-seropositive.

The V call is TRBV10-2, the J call TRBJ2-1, with TRBD2 identical over 11 bases. CDR3 size: 18 residues. The trim removed 5 bases at V and 0 bases at J, leaving 9 bases unmatched. The germline CDR1 and CDR2 sequences are WSHSY and SAAADI. The CDR3 DNA reads as TGCGCCAGCAGTCGCACCGGGACTAGCGGTAGCTCCTACAATGAGCAGTTCTTC. Translation gives CASSRTGTSGSSYNEQFF.

V is TRBV7-2 and J is TRBJ2-2; D gene uncertain. This CDR3 has 14 residues. Per germline, CDR1 SGHTA and CDR2 FQGNSA. V lost 3 bases, J lost 6 bases, and 11 bases lay in between. The CDR3 is CASSFTGIAGELFF. The CDR3 DNA follows: TGTGCCAGCAGCTTTACCGGTATAGCCGGGGAGCTGTTTTTT. The full variable domain, completed using reference TRBV7-2 and TRBJ2-2, is GAGVSQSPSNKVTEKGKDVELRCDPISGHTALYWYRQSLGQGLEFLIYFQGNSAPDKSGLPSDRFSAERTGGSVSTLTIQRTQQEDSAVYLCASSFTGIAGELFFGEGSRLTVL.